One sample yielded the 18 T cell receptor beta chains listed below, sequenced in a study of T-cell reconstitution after alpha-beta-depleted transplantation in children listed by TCRdb under 2016. To prepare the library, PCR was applied. Sequencing took place on an Illumina HiSeq 2500. TCR library preparation used molecular barcoding, with unique molecular identifiers applied to normalize quantification of the TCRbeta repertoire. TCRdb reprocessed the public reads (quality trimming at Q25 with fastp, clone calling with MiXCR) and kept in-frame beta chains. CDR3 protein sequences are deduplicated, and each keeps its most common genes and DNA. Recorded for this sample are around 800,000 distinct CDR3 sequences; less than 20% of them occurred a single time. Just under 5% of the sample is in the top ten clones. The treatment or condition label, read with the paper, signifies: allogeneic hematopoietic cell transplantation with graft depleted of TCRalphabeta T cells and CD19 B cells.

The source material was PBMCs, mostly from graft donor cells, sampled 360 days after TCRalphabeta/CD19-depleted stem cell transplant. The receptors originated from a male patient between 10 and 17 years old who had a stem cell transplant for acute lymphoblastic leukemia, so the T cells may come from the graft donor.

This clonotype was counted at least ten times. This chain links TRBV4-1 with TRBJ1-6, with TRBD1 identical over 9 bases. V shed 5 bases, J shed 6 bases, and the junction held 2 bases outside the gene matches. CDR3 length: 14 residues. Germline V CDR1 and CDR2: MGHRA, YSYEKL. CDR3 protein: CASSWGQGNSPLHF. CDR3 bases: TGCGCCAGCAGCTGGGGACAGGGTAATTCACCCCTCCACTTT.

The rearrangement links TRBV12-3 or TRBV12-4 to TRBJ1-5, with 7 bases matching TRBD1. The trim removed 3 bases at V and 2 bases at J, leaving 7 bases unmatched. CDR3 length: 16 residues. Here the CDR3 reads CASSFSQGDRNQPQHF. Here the CDR3 DNA reads TGTGCCAGCAGTTTCTCTCAGGGGGATCGCAATCAGCCCCAGCATTTT.

This clonotype was seen a handful of times. V and J are TRBV7-9 and TRBJ2-3, with D tentatively TRBD2 (5 bases). The CDR3 is 15 residues long. Trimming stripped 1 base from V and 1 base from J, with 9 bases between. CDR1 and CDR2 (germline): SEHNR, FQNEAQ (reference sequence). In nucleotides, the CDR3 is TGTGCCAGCAGCTTAGGCTGGGGAGGCACAGATACGCAGTATTTT. Translation gives CASSLGWGGTDTQYF.

In its sample, this clonotype was seen a few times. This chain uses TRBV27 with TRBJ2-7, with 7 positions matching TRBD1. CDR1 MNHEY and CDR2 SMNVEV come from the germline V gene (reference sequence). The CDR3 totals 14 residues. The ends lost 1 base at V and 4 bases at J; junction bases unmatched: 4. The CDR3 region has the DNA TGTGCCAGCAGTTTATTAGGGGGCGTATACGAGCAGTACTTC. Translation gives CASSLLGGVYEQYF.

The rearrangement joins TRBV27 to TRBJ1-2; 11 bases are a match to TRBD1. The CDR3 length is 15 residues. V lost 6 bases to trimming and J lost 8 bases; unmatched junction nucleotides: 11. From germline, CDR1 is MNHEY and CDR2 SMNVEV (reference sequence). The CDR3 DNA reads as TGTGCCAGCAGAGATAAGGGACAGGGGGTCAACGGCTACACCTTC. It encodes CASRDKGQGVNGYTF.

This sequence joins TRBV15 and TRBJ1-5; TRBD1 aligns across 8 bases. The trim removed 0 bases at V and 5 bases at J, leaving 3 bases unmatched. The CDR3 contains 15 residues. The germline CDR1 and CDR2 sequences are LNHNV and YYDKDF (reference sequence). In nucleotides, the CDR3 is TGTGCCACCAGCAGAGATCAGACAGGGGATCAGCCCCAGCATTTT. It translates to CATSRDQTGDQPQHF. Full variable domain (rest looked up from reference TRBV15 and TRBJ1-5): DAMVIQNPRYQVTQFGKPVTLSCSQTLNHNVMYWYQQKSSQAPKLLFHYYDKDFNNEADTPDNFQSRRPNTSFCFLDIRSPGLGDTAMYLCATSRDQTGDQPQHFGDGTRLSIL.

This clonotype appeared a few times. The chain couples TRBV12-3 or TRBV12-4 to TRBJ1-1, with D maybe TRBD1 (5 bases). The germline V and J ends were trimmed by 1 base and 4 bases, with 13 bases remaining between them. The CDR3 spans 15 residues. For the CDR3, the DNA is TGTGCCAGCAGTTTAGGTGACGGTAGGGGCACTGAAGCTTTCTTT. Translating it yields CASSLGDGRGTEAFF.

V usage is TRBV6-5 and J usage is TRBJ2-1; TRBD2 matches at 11 bases. The CDR3 sequence is 15 residues long. Germline CDR1 MNHEY, CDR2 SVGAGI. V shed 2 bases and J 5 bases; nucleotides not matched to a gene: 2. The CDR3 loop reads CASSYMTSGNNEQFF. The CDR3 DNA follows: TGTGCCAGCAGTTACATGACTAGCGGGAACAATGAGCAGTTCTTC.

The chain has TRBV11-2 and TRBJ2-7, with 8 bases that match TRBD2. The CDR3 contains 15 residues. V trimming: 5 bases; J trimming: 1 base; junction bases outside the gene matches: 7. Germline loops: CDR1 SGHAT, CDR2 FQNNGV. CDR3 amino acids: CASSQRGLVSYEQYF. CDR3 nucleotides: TGTGCCAGCAGCCAAAGGGGACTAGTTTCCTACGAGCAGTACTTC.

The CDR3 DNA is TGTGCCAGCAGCTTAAGGACTAGCAGTGTGGAGCAGTTCTTC. Amino acid sequence: CASSLRTSSVEQFF. This sequence joins TRBV9 and TRBJ2-1; 8 nucleotides align to TRBD2. The germline V gene has CDR1 SGDLS and CDR2 YYNGEE. This CDR3 is built from 14 residues. The junction had 10 bases not matched to a gene; V was cut back by 4 bases and J by 10 bases.

The chain joins TRBV7-2 to TRBJ2-3; tentatively, D is TRBD1 (6 bases). Per germline, CDR1 SGHTA and CDR2 FQGNSA. Trimming removed 3 bases at V and 8 bases at J, with 15 bases between. CDR3 length: 14 amino acids. The chain's CDR3 is CASSFFPGRGTQYF. In DNA, the CDR3 is TGTGCCAGCAGCTTTTTCCCTGGCAGGGGTACGCAGTATTTT.

The chain links TRBV12-3 or TRBV12-4 to TRBJ2-7, with D hard to call. Trimming shortened V by 5 bases and J by 5 bases, and 16 bases separated the two germline ends. The CDR3 totals 14 residues. The CDR3 here is CASSPTRRTDEQYF. The CDR3 nucleotides are TGTGCCAGCAGTCCAACGAGACGGACCGACGAGCAGTACTTC.

At least ten counts were recorded for this clonotype. V usage is TRBV11-1 and J usage is TRBJ2-1; 9 nucleotides match TRBD1. The CDR3 length is 14 residues. Germline CDR1 SGHAT, CDR2 FQDESV (reference sequence). Trimming removed 5 bases from V and 7 bases from J; junction bases left unmatched: 6. CDR3 sequence reads: CASSPGTGYNEQFF. The CDR3 DNA reads as TGTGCCAGCAGCCCCGGGACAGGGTATAATGAGCAGTTCTTC.

This clonotype was seen many times. The rearrangement uses TRBV12-3 or TRBV12-4 and TRBJ2-2, with D perhaps given as TRBD1 or TRBD2 (5 bases each). The CDR3 has 15 amino acids. Trimming cost V 5 bases and J 7 bases, with 17 bases left between them. This CDR3 reads CASSPRAGFNGELFF. CDR3 DNA: TGTGCCAGCAGTCCGAGGGCAGGGTTTAACGGGGAGCTGTTTTTT.

The chain uses TRBV12-3 or TRBV12-4 and TRBJ1-6, with 7 bases that match TRBD1. J lost 10 bases, V lost 4 bases, and 7 bases had no gene match. This CDR3 contains 14 residues. The CDR3, as DNA: TGTGCCAGCAGTTCTACAGGGGCTCCCTCACCCCTCCACTTT. It translates to CASSSTGAPSPLHF.

This clonotype was seen repeatedly, ten times or more. The chain combines TRBV9 with TRBJ2-7; TRBD1 might be the D (6 bases). CDR3 size: 14 residues. CDR1 SGDLS and CDR2 YYNGEE come from the germline V gene. Trimming cost V 4 bases and J 3 bases, with 14 bases left between them. The CDR3 is CASSPRDTVYEQYF. DNA of the CDR3: TGTGCCAGCAGCCCCCGGGACACTGTCTACGAGCAGTACTTC.

The rearrangement links TRBV5-6 to TRBJ2-1; 7 positions agree with TRBD2. The CDR3 runs to 16 residues. From germline, CDR1 is SGHDT and CDR2 YYEEEE. Trimming took 2 bases from V and 4 from J; bases not matched to a gene: 9. The CDR3 sequence: CASSFESGTTYNEQFF. The CDR3 DNA follows: TGTGCCAGCAGCTTTGAATCCGGGACTACATACAATGAGCAGTTCTTC.

This clonotype has ten or more counts. The J gene is TRBJ2-7, the V gene TRBV5-1; possibly TRBD2 for D (5 bases). The CDR3 covers 13 residues. The V end was cut by 2 bases, the J end by 6 bases, with 12 bases between. Germline assignment: CDR1 SGHRS and CDR2 YFSETQ. The DNA for the CDR3 is TGCGCCAGCAGCTTTACCCCTGCGGGCGAGCAGTACTTC. Its protein product is CASSFTPAGEQYF.